These 29 T cell receptor beta chains came from one sample sequenced in a study of somatic mutations in cytotoxic T cells in rheumatoid arthritis (dated by TCRdb to 2017 to 2019). The method was the immunoSEQ multiplex PCR assay. TCRdb retrieved this table from immuneACCESS and kept in-frame rearrangements only. Not all clones are present; in checked studies, unresolved V genes account for under half, and no reason is known for the remainder. This sample lists nearly 11,000 clones; about 80% were detected once. The ten top clones hold 8% to 10% of the sample. The source material was CD8+ T cells sorted from blood. Receptors were obtained from a woman aged 55 to 70 with rheumatoid arthritis.

The chain couples TRBV19 to TRBJ2-2; D unclear. CDR1 and CDR2 from the germline V gene are LNHDA and SQIVND (reference sequence). The CDR3 runs 11 residues. V lost 1 base and J lost 12, with 6 bases in between. CDR3 in amino acids: CASSIGVKLFF. Here the CDR3 DNA reads TGTGCCAGTAGTATAGGTGTTAAGCTGTTTTTT.

The chain recombines TRBV5-4 with TRBJ2-7, with 7 bases that match TRBD1. After removal of 0 bases from V and 5 bases from J, the junction contained 8 bases not matched to a gene. This CDR3 contains 15 residues. Germline CDR1 SGHNT, CDR2 YYREEE (reference sequence). CDR3: CASSLGVRGGDEQYF. CDR3 nucleotides: TGTGCCAGCAGCTTGGGGGTTCGAGGGGGCGACGAGCAGTACTTC.

The rearrangement uses TRBV28 and TRBJ2-3; D might be TRBD1 (6 bases). Germline V gene lookup returns CDR1 MDHEN and CDR2 SYDVKM. V was shortened by 2 bases and J by 10 bases, with 13 bases between the two germline ends. The CDR3 consists of 13 residues. CDR3 sequence reads: CASSLIRGPAQYF. The CDR3 coding sequence is TGTGCCAGCAGTTTAATCAGGGGTCCGGCGCAGTATTTT.

This rearrangement joins TRBV4-2 to TRBJ1-1, with 8 bases matching TRBD1. This CDR3 comprises 15 residues. Germline CDR1 LGHNA, CDR2 YNFKEQ. The junction had 8 bases not matched to a gene; V was cut back by 3 bases and J by 5 bases. The CDR3 DNA follows: TGTGCCAGCAGCCATCCCCAGGGGGCAGGAACTGAAGCTTTCTTT. It specifies CASSHPQGAGTEAFF.

This rearrangement joins TRBV7-8 to TRBJ2-1; D is undetermined. V lost 1 base, J lost 9 bases, and 7 bases lay in between. Germline-derived CDR1 and CDR2 are SGHVS and FQNEAQ. There are 12 residues in the CDR3. The CDR3 is CASSLVDTEQFF. The CDR3 DNA follows: TGTGCCAGCAGCTTAGTTGACACTGAGCAGTTCTTC.

This clone was observed a few times. CDR3 protein: CASSLGPGSYEQYF. The CDR3 coding sequence is TGTGCCAGCAGCTTGGGTCCAGGCTCCTACGAGCAGTACTTC. This chain connects TRBV5-8 to TRBJ2-7, with D hard to call. V dropped 0 bases and J dropped 0 bases, with 7 bases sitting between them. This CDR3 is built from 14 residues. Per the germline V gene, CDR1 is SGHTS and CDR2 is YDEGEE.

This clone came up once. J is TRBJ1-1 and V is TRBV9; D is perhaps TRBD1 (6 bases). CDR1 SGDLS and CDR2 YYNGEE come from the germline V gene. The V and J ends lost 2 bases and 5 bases respectively, with 10 bases between them. The CDR3 length is 13 residues. CDR3 sequence (DNA): TGTGCCAGCAGCGTCGGACAGCAGACTGAAGCTTTCTTT. Protein product: CASSVGQQTEAFF.

The chain carries TRBV28 and TRBJ2-7; D remains unclear. This CDR3 comprises 15 residues. V was shortened by 5 bases and J by 2 bases, with 16 bases between the two germline ends. CDR1 is MDHEN, CDR2 SYDVKM, per germline. The CDR3 region is CASSPYEVAAYEQYF. In DNA, the CDR3 is TGTGCCAGCAGTCCCTACGAGGTGGCCGCCTACGAGCAGTACTTC.

The chain is built from TRBV19 and TRBJ2-4, with 11 bases fitting TRBD1. The CDR3 has 12 residues. V lost 7 bases to trimming and J lost 14 bases; unmatched junction nucleotides: 7. Germline lookup yields CDR1 LNHDA and CDR2 SQIVND (reference sequence). The CDR3 region is CASKRTGGAEYF. The CDR3 nucleotides read TGTGCCAGTAAGAGGACAGGGGGCGCGGAGTACTTC.

This clone was counted only a few times. This chain joins TRBV6-5 and TRBJ2-1; TRBD2 agrees at 11 bases. Germline V lookup: CDR1 MNHEY, CDR2 SVGAGI. The ends lost 6 bases at V and 3 bases at J; junction bases unmatched: 1. The CDR3 consists of 14 residues. The CDR3 coding sequence is TGTGCCAGCAGGGGACTAGCGGTCTACAATGAGCAGTTCTTC. Amino acids: CASRGLAVYNEQFF.

The chain combines TRBV15 with TRBJ1-6; 9 bases fit TRBD1. The V gene end was trimmed by 0 bases and the J gene end by 9 bases; junction bases not matched to a gene: 6. This CDR3 spans 16 amino acids. Germline values: CDR1 LNHNV, CDR2 YYDKDF (reference sequence). Here the CDR3 DNA reads TGTGCCACCAGCAGAGACTGGACAGGGGTTGGTTCACCCCTCCACTTT. Encoded protein: CATSRDWTGVGSPLHF.

The chain uses TRBV28 and TRBJ1-2; 11 nucleotides line up with TRBD1. The junction had 10 bases not matched to a gene; V was cut back by 8 bases and J by 5 bases. CDR1 is MDHEN and CDR2 is SYDVKM in the germline V gene. The CDR3 extends over 15 amino acids. The CDR3 protein is CASHTGTGGRYGYTF. The CDR3 DNA is TGTGCCAGCCACACTGGGACAGGGGGTAGGTATGGCTACACCTTC.

The J gene is TRBJ2-7, the V gene TRBV27; weak D call: TRBD2 (7 bases). V lost 7 bases to trimming and J lost 6 bases, with 13 bases between them. Germline CDR1 MNHEY, CDR2 SMNVEV (reference sequence). CDR3 length: 12 amino acids. The CDR3 nucleotides are TGTGCCAGCAATGGAGGGGGGGGCGAGCAGTACTTC. Amino acids: CASNGGGGEQYF.

CDR3 DNA sequence: TGTGCCAGCAGCTCGCCCCGACTAGCAACCTACGAGCAGTACTTC. Encoded protein: CASSSPRLATYEQYF. The J gene is TRBJ2-7, the V gene TRBV28, with 7 bases aligning to TRBD2. Germline assignment: CDR1 MDHEN and CDR2 SYDVKM. With 6 bases clipped from V and 2 bases from J, the junction kept 10 bases outside the gene matches. CDR3 length: 15 residues.

This sequence joins TRBV4-2 and TRBJ1-5; a weak D match, TRBD1 (5 bases). Trimming stripped 0 bases from V and 2 bases from J, with 11 bases between. CDR1 LGHNA and CDR2 YNFKEQ come from the germline V gene. The CDR3 sequence is 16 residues long. The CDR3 nucleotides read TGTGCCAGCAGCCAAGAGGTAGGGGTTCGCAATCAGCCCCAGCATTTT. Its translation: CASSQEVGVRNQPQHF.

The chain couples TRBV5-1 to TRBJ2-5, with D perhaps TRBD1 (5 bases). TRBJ2-7 matches the DNA end more closely, so the J call is doubtful. Germline V gene sequence: CDR1 SGHRS, CDR2 YFSETQ. The CDR3 consists of 15 residues. The CDR3 is CASSLLPGRAYEQYF. CDR3 bases: TGCGCCAGCAGCTTGCTCCCCGGCAGGGCGTACGAGCAGTACTTC.

This chain uses TRBV7-9 with TRBJ2-7, with 7 bases fitting TRBD1. J lost 2 bases, V lost 4 bases, and 17 bases had no gene match. Germline V gives CDR1 SEHNR, CDR2 FQNEAQ (reference sequence). CDR3 size: 18 residues. The CDR3 loop is CASSSRELRDSGTYEQYF. In DNA form, the CDR3 reads TGTGCCAGCAGCTCGAGGGAACTACGGGACAGTGGGACCTACGAGCAGTACTTC.

This rearrangement joins TRBV4-2 to TRBJ2-4, with 7 bases matching TRBD1. J was trimmed by 1 base and V by 0 bases; bases with no gene match: 6. Germline V CDR1 and CDR2: LGHNA, YNFKEQ. There are 17 residues in the CDR3. The CDR3 bases are TGTGCCAGCAGCCAAGAGGGTACAGGGGCGGCCAAAAACATTCAGTACTTC. This encodes CASSQEGTGAAKNIQYF.

The CDR3: CASSFRDRVGWDTGELFF. CDR3 nucleotide sequence: TGTGCCAGCAGTTTCCGCGACAGGGTCGGTTGGGACACCGGGGAGCTGTTTTTT. This chain joins TRBV27 and TRBJ2-2; 7 bases fit TRBD1. V shed 3 bases and J 3 bases; nucleotides not matched to a gene: 13. The V gene's germline CDR1 is MNHEY and CDR2 SMNVEV (reference sequence). The CDR3 is made up of 18 amino acids.

V is TRBV28 and J is TRBJ2-3, with 8 bases aligning to TRBD2. Per germline, CDR1 MDHEN and CDR2 SYDVKM. The length of the CDR3 is 17 residues. With V trimmed by 6 bases and J by 2 bases, 13 bases remained unmatched. CDR3 in DNA: TGTGCCAGCAGCCGTCTCGACCGGGAGGGGTACACAGATACGCAGTATTTT. As protein: CASSRLDREGYTDTQYF.

V usage is TRBV7-9 and J usage is TRBJ2-1; 8 bases match TRBD1. CDR1 and CDR2 from the germline V gene are SEHNR and FQNEAQ (reference sequence). CDR3 length equals 16 residues. The trim removed 5 bases at V and 8 bases at J, leaving 14 bases unmatched. The CDR3 DNA follows: TGTGCCAGCAGCCCAGGACAGGGAGGAAGGAGCGATGAGCAGTTCTTC. Its protein is CASSPGQGGRSDEQFF. The entire variable domain, with the rest obtained from reference TRBV7-9 and TRBJ2-1, is as follows: DTGVSQNPRHKITKRGQNVTFRCDPISEHNRLYWYRQTLGQGPEFLTYFQNEAQLEKSRLLSDRFSAERPKGSFSTLEIQRTEQGDSAMYLCASSPGQGGRSDEQFFGPGTRLTVL.

For this clone: A junction end diverges from the germline sequence, so it may reflect a read error. V gene TRBV12-5 combines with J gene TRBJ2-7, with TRBD1 matching over 8 bases. CDR1 is LGHNT and CDR2 is FRNRAP in the germline V gene. CDR3 length: 13 residues. Here the CDR3 reads CASGLGRGLEQYF. CDR3 sequence (DNA): TGTGCTAGTGGCTTGGGCAGGGGGCTTGAGCAGTACTTC.

The chain uses TRBV28 and TRBJ2-1; TRBD2 aligns across 10 bases. The germline CDR1 and CDR2 sequences are MDHEN and SYDVKM. The CDR3 is 21 residues long. Trimming cost V 3 bases and J 4 bases; bases outside gene matches: 21. The CDR3, as DNA: TGTGCCAGCAGTTTCCCGCCGGGGAGCGGGAGGGCCTTCGTACAGTACAATGAGCAGTTCTTC. This codes for CASSFPPGSGRAFVQYNEQFF.

The rearrangement joins TRBV28 to TRBJ2-1, with 10 bases lining up with TRBD2. The CDR3 totals 13 residues. With 4 bases clipped from V and 13 bases from J, the junction kept 7 bases outside the gene matches. Germline loops: CDR1 MDHEN, CDR2 SYDVKM. Written as DNA, the CDR3 is TGTGCCAGCAGTTACCGACTAGCGGGTATTCAGTTCTTC. This encodes CASSYRLAGIQFF.

A single count supports this clone. This sequence joins TRBV7-6 and TRBJ2-2, with D possibly TRBD2 on 6 matching bases. V was pared by 3 bases and J by 1 base, with 24 bases between. This CDR3 is 20 amino acids long. Germline-derived CDR1 and CDR2 are SGHVS and FNYEAQ. CDR3 in DNA: TGTGCCAGCAGCTTTAGGTCGAACGGGAGATTTGTCGGGAACACCGGGGAGCTGTTTTTT. Translated: CASSFRSNGRFVGNTGELFF.

The chain employs TRBV28 and TRBJ2-7, with D maybe TRBD2 (5 bases). Germline CDR1 is MDHEN and CDR2 is SYDVKM. The CDR3 runs to 12 residues. V was trimmed by 4 bases and J by 5 bases, leaving 9 bases between them. The DNA of the CDR3 is TGTGCCAGCAGTTCACCCGGGGACGAGCAGTACTTC. This sequence encodes CASSSPGDEQYF.

This chain joins TRBV28 and TRBJ2-7; D might be TRBD2 (6 bases). From germline, CDR1 is MDHEN and CDR2 SYDVKM. V was shortened by 4 bases and J by 5 bases, with 15 bases between the two germline ends. This CDR3 is built from 14 residues. The CDR3 DNA reads TGTGCCAGCAGTTCCCGGCGGGGAACCCACGAGCAGTACTTC. Its translation: CASSSRRGTHEQYF. The full variable domain, with the rest looked up from reference TRBV28 and TRBJ2-7, is DVKVTQSSRYLVKRTGEKVFLECVQDMDHENMFWYRQDPGLGLRLIYFSYDVKMKEKGDIPEGYSVSREKKERFSLILESASTNQTSMYLCASSSRRGTHEQYFGPGTRLTVT.

V gene TRBV11-2 combines with J gene TRBJ1-5, with a possible D match to TRBD1 (6 bases). V dropped 1 base and J dropped 6 bases, with 13 bases sitting between them. This CDR3 has 15 amino acids. Germline V lookup: CDR1 SGHAT, CDR2 FQNNGV. The CDR3, as DNA: TGTGCCAGCAGCTTAGCGGCAGGGGTGGGTCAGCCCCAGCATTTT. Translating gives CASSLAAGVGQPQHF.

The chain joins TRBV28 to TRBJ2-7, with 7 bases aligning to TRBD2. Germline CDR1 reads MDHEN; CDR2 reads SYDVKM. The CDR3 extends over 15 amino acids. The junction had 9 bases not matched to a gene; V was cut back by 5 bases and J by 2 bases. In DNA form, the CDR3 reads TGTGCCAGCAGTGCAACCGGGGACTACCCCTACGAGCAGTACTTC. Translating gives CASSATGDYPYEQYF.